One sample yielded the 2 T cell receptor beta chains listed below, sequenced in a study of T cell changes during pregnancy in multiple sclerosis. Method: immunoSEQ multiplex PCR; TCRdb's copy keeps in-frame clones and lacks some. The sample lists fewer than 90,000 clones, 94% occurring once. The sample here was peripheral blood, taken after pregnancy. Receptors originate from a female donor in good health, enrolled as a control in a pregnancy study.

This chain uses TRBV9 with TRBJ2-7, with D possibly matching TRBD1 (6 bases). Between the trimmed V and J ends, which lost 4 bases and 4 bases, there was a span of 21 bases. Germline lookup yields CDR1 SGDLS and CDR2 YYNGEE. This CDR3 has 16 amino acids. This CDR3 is CASSPQGSPNGYEQYF. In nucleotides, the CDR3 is TGTGCCAGCAGCCCTCAGGGGTCACCAAACGGTTACGAGCAGTACTTC.

The CDR3 coding sequence is TGTGCCAGCAGTGAACCGAATGAGCAGTTCTTC. It codes for CASSEPNEQFF. The genes are TRBV6-1 and TRBJ2-1, with unresolved D. Trimming took off 2 bases at V and 7 bases at J, with 3 bases between the two ends. The CDR3 length is 11 residues. Germline V gene data show CDR1 as MNHNS and CDR2 as SASEGT.